The 9 T cell receptor beta chains in this list originate from one sample, sequenced in a study of T cell responses to AZD1222 COVID-19 vaccine. This table comes from immunoSEQ multiplex PCR, and its TCRdb copy is limited to in-frame clones, with some not included. The repertoire includes some 82,000 clones, approximately 90% of them detected once, and more than 5% sits in the top ten. The source material was peripheral blood, sampled on day 0 of AZD1222 vaccination. These receptors came from an adult in good health.

This clone has only one observation. The CDR3 spells CASSPLRQGSNQPQHF. CDR3 in DNA: TGTGCCAGCTCACCACTAAGACAGGGATCCAATCAGCCCCAGCATTTT. The chain is built from TRBV18 and TRBJ1-5; TRBD1 aligns across 7 bases. This CDR3 comprises 16 residues. J lost 3 bases, V lost 1 base, and 6 bases had no gene match. Germline CDR1 is KGHSH and CDR2 is LQKENI.

This chain connects TRBV19 to TRBJ2-3, with 8 bases matching TRBD1. Germline CDR1 reads LNHDA; CDR2 reads SQIVND (reference sequence). Trimming cost V 3 bases and J 6 bases; bases outside gene matches: 8. CDR3 length: 15 amino acids. The CDR3 DNA reads TGTGCCAGTAGTATTTGGGCAGGGGGCGGCGATACGCAGTATTTT. Protein sequence: CASSIWAGGGDTQYF.

This clone showed up just once. This sequence joins TRBV21-1 and TRBJ2-4; the D segment call TRBD1 is taken from the table without a DNA check. TRBV21-1 has pseudogene status. This CDR3 contains 11 residues. DNA of the CDR3: TGTTGGACAGTAGCCAAAAACATTCAGTACTTC. This translates into CWTVAKNIQYF.

The J gene is TRBJ1-2, the V gene TRBV2; possibly TRBD1 for D (5 bases). V lost 2 bases and J lost 7, with 17 bases in between. CDR3 length equals 15 residues. Germline V gives CDR1 SNHLY, CDR2 FYNNEI. The CDR3 nucleotides are TGTGCCAGCAGTGAACTATCGCTAGACAGATTTGGCTACACCTTC. This gives the protein CASSELSLDRFGYTF.

The CDR3 sequence: CASSSEAEAQYF. DNA for the CDR3: TGTGCCAGCAGCTCGGAAGCGGAGGCCCAGTACTTC. The chain employs TRBV11-3 and TRBJ2-5; D possibly corresponds to TRBD2 (5 bases). The germline V gene encodes CDR1 SGHNT and CDR2 YENEEA. The V and J ends lost 4 bases and 9 bases respectively, with 12 bases between them. CDR3 size: 12 residues.

The V call is TRBV5-4, the J call TRBJ1-2; 8 bases line up with TRBD1. With 4 bases clipped from V and 8 bases from J, the junction kept 19 bases outside the gene matches. Germline assignment: CDR1 SGHNT and CDR2 YYREEE (reference sequence). CDR3 length equals 17 residues. The CDR3 region is CASSPYHQGAVISGYTF. The CDR3 coding sequence is TGTGCCAGCAGCCCCTACCATCAGGGGGCCGTCATTTCGGGCTACACCTTC.

The chain links TRBV2 to TRBJ1-1; D gene unclear. The CDR3 contains 14 residues. The V end was cut by 6 bases, the J end by 5 bases, with 16 bases between. Per the germline V gene, CDR1 is SNHLY and CDR2 is FYNNEI. The CDR3 region has the DNA TGTGCCAGCAGCCCGGTAGGGCCTTCTACTGAAGCTTTCTTT. It specifies CASSPVGPSTEAFF.

The chain is built from TRBV6-2 or TRBV6-3 and TRBJ1-1, with D possibly being TRBD1 (5 bases). The germline V gene has CDR1 MNHEY and CDR2 SVGEGT. The V end lost 4 bases, the J end lost 5 bases, and 14 bases lay between the germline ends. The CDR3 runs to 14 residues. The CDR3 DNA sequence: TGTGCCAGCAGTTTAAGGTCCCAGGGAACTGAAGCTTTCTTT. Amino acid sequence: CASSLRSQGTEAFF.

The V and J genes are TRBV5-4 and TRBJ2-5, with D perhaps matching TRBD1 or TRBD2 (5 bases each). Germline values: CDR1 SGHNT, CDR2 YYREEE (reference sequence). The length of the CDR3 is 13 residues. V lost 2 bases to trimming and J lost 4 bases, with 9 bases between them. This chain's CDR3 is CASSLAGTETQYF. CDR3 bases: TGTGCCAGCAGCTTAGCAGGGACAGAGACCCAGTACTTC.